A selection of T cell receptor beta chains follows, all from one sample in a study of OX40 agonist ivuxolimab in advanced cancers. Some clones are missing from TCRdb's copy, which holds only in-frame ones; the method was immunoSEQ multiplex PCR. The table has 50,000 to 55,000 clones, 85% to 90% seen once. This specimen consisted of CD4+ or CD8+ T cells sorted from blood, obtained in a trial of the OX40 agonist ivuxolimab. These receptors were collected from an adult with an advanced solid tumor such as melanoma, head and neck, liver or kidney cancer. CDR3s include the opening cysteine and the closing phenylalanine or tryptophan. A D gene is named only where the DNA matches it firmly. A clone size is listed for some rows: how often the clone was seen (once, few, many), or a class if it is expanded.

j_gene: TRBJ1-1; d_gene: NA; abundance: once; v_gene: TRBV11-2; CDR3aa: CASTYGGSTEAFF; CDR3nt: TGTGCCAGCACGTACGGGGGGAGCACTGAAGCTTTCTTT
j_gene: TRBJ1-2; d_gene: NA; abundance: few; v_gene: TRBV28; CDR3aa: CASTPVDRFYGYTF; CDR3nt: TGTGCCAGCACCCCGGTCGACAGATTCTATGGCTACACCTTC
j_gene: TRBJ2-7; d_gene: NA; abundance: NA; v_gene: TRBV19; CDR3aa: CASSNRGTYEQYF; CDR3nt: TGTGCCAGTAGCAATCGGGGGACGTACGAGCAGTACTTC
j_gene: TRBJ2-1; d_gene: TRBD2; abundance: NA; v_gene: TRBV7-8; CDR3aa: CASSSGTSGGNEQFF; CDR3nt: TGTGCCAGCAGCTCTGGGACTAGCGGGGGGAATGAGCAGTTCTTC
j_gene: TRBJ2-7; d_gene: TRBD1; abundance: NA; v_gene: TRBV29-1; CDR3aa: CSVENRGLGEQYF; CDR3nt: TGCAGCGTTGAAAACAGGGGTCTTGGCGAGCAGTACTTC
j_gene: TRBJ1-1; d_gene: NA; abundance: NA; v_gene: TRBV30; CDR3aa: CAWNRDTEAFF; CDR3nt: TGTGCCTGGAATCGCGACACTGAAGCTTTCTTT
j_gene: TRBJ2-3; d_gene: NA; abundance: NA; v_gene: TRBV5-1; CDR3aa: CASSLAGRPSTDTQYF; CDR3nt: TGCGCCAGCAGCTTGGCCGGGCGACCTAGCACAGATACGCAGTATTTT
j_gene: TRBJ1-4; d_gene: TRBD1; abundance: NA; v_gene: TRBV18; CDR3aa: CASSPPGTGNEKLFF; CDR3nt: TGTGCCAGCTCACCCCCCGGGACAGGGAATGAAAAACTGTTTTTT
j_gene: TRBJ2-1; d_gene: NA; abundance: NA; v_gene: TRBV7-9; CDR3aa: CASTVQDSRSEQFF; CDR3nt: TGTGCCAGCACCGTACAGGACAGCAGAAGCGAGCAGTTCTTC
j_gene: TRBJ2-7; d_gene: TRBD2; abundance: NA; v_gene: TRBV4-1; CDR3aa: CASSQDRRGDGEQYF; CDR3nt: TGCGCCAGCAGCCAAGATCGTCGGGGGGATGGCGAGCAGTACTTC
j_gene: TRBJ1-5; d_gene: NA; abundance: NA; v_gene: TRBV5-5; CDR3aa: CASSLLQAAQPQHF; CDR3nt: TGTGCCAGCAGCTTGTTACAGGCTGCACAGCCCCAGCATTTT
j_gene: TRBJ2-5; d_gene: TRBD2; abundance: NA; v_gene: TRBV2; CDR3aa: CASSEGAGAPGTQYF; CDR3nt: TGTGCCAGCAGTGAAGGAGCGGGAGCTCCCGGGACCCAGTACTTC
j_gene: TRBJ2-3; d_gene: NA; abundance: NA; v_gene: TRBV14; CDR3aa: CASSTGLSPSSF; CDR3nt: TGTGCCAGCAGCACAGGGCTTTCCCCATCCTCTTTT
j_gene: TRBJ2-7; d_gene: TRBD1; abundance: NA; v_gene: TRBV27; CDR3aa: CASRWTGGPYEQYF; CDR3nt: TGTGCCAGCAGATGGACAGGTGGCCCCTACGAGCAGTACTTC
j_gene: TRBJ2-1; d_gene: TRBD1; abundance: NA; v_gene: TRBV18; CDR3aa: CASSPVTGANNEQFF; CDR3nt: TGTGCCAGCTCACCAGTGACAGGGGCTAACAATGAGCAGTTCTTC
j_gene: TRBJ1-1; d_gene: NA; abundance: NA; v_gene: TRBV5-1; CDR3aa: CASSLDGTEAFF; CDR3nt: TGCGCCAGCAGCTTGGACGGTACTGAAGCTTTCTTT
j_gene: TRBJ2-5; d_gene: TRBD2; abundance: NA; v_gene: TRBV6-1; CDR3aa: CASSATSGSDGETQYF; CDR3nt: TGTGCCAGCAGTGCGACTAGCGGGAGTGACGGGGAGACCCAGTACTTC